This T cell receptor (beta chain) stems from a study of T cell changes during pregnancy in multiple sclerosis. The CDR3 spans 20 residues. Per germline, CDR1 MGHRA and CDR2 YSYEKL. Trimming stripped 0 bases from V and 9 bases from J, with 30 bases between. This table comes from immunoSEQ multiplex PCR, and its TCRdb copy is limited to in-frame clones, with some not included. This sample carries 65,000 to 85,000 clones, roughly nine tenths of them seen once, and the ten largest clones take roughly 1.4%. The clonotype was recovered from a female donor with multiple sclerosis, enrolled in a pregnancy study. Sample: peripheral blood, taken in the second trimester of pregnancy. The gene calls are TRBV4-1 and TRBJ1-3; the D gene is possibly TRBD1 (6 bases). CDR3 protein: CASSQEPGQGFSHFIGTIYF. CDR3 nucleotides: TGCGCCAGCAGCCAAGAGCCGGGACAAGGTTTTTCCCACTTTATAGGCACCATATATTTT.